Listed below are T cell receptor beta chains from one sample, sequenced in a study of blood T cell repertoires in COVID-19. The data were produced by immunoSEQ multiplex PCR, yet TCRdb's version contains in-frame clones alone and is incomplete. The table shows about 210,000 clones, with roughly 94% occurring only once. What was sequenced was peripheral blood. These receptors all stem from a man aged 30 to 45 with acute or convalescent COVID-19. Each CDR3 is given without its conserved first and last residue.

j_gene,v_gene,CDR3aa
TRBJ2-2,TRBV30,AWSFGGPDTGELF
TRBJ1-2,TRBV28,ASSLSFYGYT
TRBJ2-3,TRBV6-5,ASRLTTDTQY
TRBJ1-1,TRBV7-3,ASSYRGQGTEAF
TRBJ2-2,TRBV7-9,ASSLALANTGELF
TRBJ2-1,TRBV5-1,ASTRDSLQYNEQF
TRBJ1-6,TRBV30,AWSVRRINSPLH
TRBJ2-5,TRBV29-1,SHTNQETQY
TRBJ1-3,TRBV6-1,ASSETRNTIY
TRBJ2-2,TRBV5-1,ASSLGGQNTGELF
TRBJ2-1,TRBV11-1,ASSLIAGPNEQF
TRBJ2-2,TRBV28,ASSAPGLAGLSTGELF
TRBJ2-7,TRBV28,ASSLPLAAKPSYEQY
TRBJ2-1,TRBV7-6,ASSLGPSFHNEQF
TRBJ1-4,TRBV7-2,ASRNAPGVKSEKLF
TRBJ1-5,TRBV19,ASSIPRVALTEPQH
TRBJ1-3,TRBV18,ASSLPGGNTIY
TRBJ1-2,TRBV12-3/TRBV12-4,ASSPRRADGYT
TRBJ2-3,TRBV28,ASTSRQGTDTQY
TRBJ1-2,TRBV10-3,AIKLTGGGYGYT
TRBJ2-3,TRBV5-8,ASSLAEGLGLTDTQY
TRBJ1-5,TRBV6-1,ASSEWAGISNQPQH
TRBJ2-1,TRBV19,ASSITAGGPGEQF
TRBJ1-2,TRBV6-5,ASTGGYIGNYGYT
TRBJ1-2,TRBV5-1,ASSPSRDRGSGSGYT
TRBJ2-1,TRBV5-1,ASSLDFGEGEQF
TRBJ2-5,TRBV5-1,ASSYGGARETQY
TRBJ1-5,TRBV6-1,ASSEITGELPQH
TRBJ1-1,TRBV5-1,ASSLRRAGFTEAF
TRBJ2-7,TRBV5-1,ASSSGTHSSYEQY
TRBJ2-7,TRBV5-6,ASSLGRGVRYEQY
TRBJ1-6,TRBV19,ASSIGGEVPLH
TRBJ2-7,TRBV2,ASKGEGTGTYEQY
TRBJ2-7,TRBV5-4,ASSSGLAGGDEQY
TRBJ2-1,TRBV9,ASSYRGLHYNEQF
TRBJ1-6,TRBV4-1,ASSQDQGFQNSPLH
TRBJ1-2,TRBV18,ASSPQGPGGYGYT
TRBJ1-4,TRBV21-1,ASSKVHTGLNHNEKLF
TRBJ2-7,TRBV6-5,ASKLGTGEQY
TRBJ1-2,TRBV28,ASSSPVGSNGYT
TRBJ2-3,TRBV10-3,AIRGGLQSTDTQY
TRBJ2-7,TRBV28,ASSLYGRASYEQY
TRBJ1-2,TRBV27,ASSFRGGYGYT
TRBJ2-3,TRBV18,ASTKLPGQGTPSTDTQY
TRBJ2-5,TRBV6-5,ASSTDRGRQETQY
TRBJ2-1,TRBV15,ATSRGGRGSRLSSYNEQF
TRBJ2-7,TRBV7-3,ASSLRDRGHEQY
TRBJ2-1,TRBV5-6,ASSQKGLQSVHEQF
TRBJ1-6,TRBV2,ASRGQGDSPLH
TRBJ2-5,TRBV7-2,ASSPPGREGETQY
TRBJ1-2,TRBV11-2,ASSPQRGYT
TRBJ1-2,TRBV29-1,SVGRGLWGYT
TRBJ2-1,TRBV30,ACRTGTTYNEQF
TRBJ1-6,TRBV5-6,ASSLRDRASPLH
TRBJ2-3,TRBV24-1,ATSDTQGRADTQY
TRBJ2-6,TRBV19,ASQLAQGDSGANVLT
TRBJ2-2,TRBV30,AWRNSGASGTGELF
TRBJ2-1,TRBV10-3,AITESSYNEQF
TRBJ2-3,TRBV7-3,ASSLAGGRTDTQY
TRBJ1-1,TRBV27,ASSSAQGYRAEAF